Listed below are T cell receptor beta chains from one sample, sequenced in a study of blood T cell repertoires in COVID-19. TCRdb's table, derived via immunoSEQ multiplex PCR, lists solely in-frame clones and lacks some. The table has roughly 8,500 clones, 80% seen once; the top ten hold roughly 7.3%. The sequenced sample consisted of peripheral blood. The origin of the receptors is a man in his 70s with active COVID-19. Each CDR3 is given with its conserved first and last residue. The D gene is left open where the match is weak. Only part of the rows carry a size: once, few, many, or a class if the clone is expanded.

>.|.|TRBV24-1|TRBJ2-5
CATRSVGQETQYF
TGTGCCACCAGGTCCGTCGGCCAAGAGACCCAGTACTTC
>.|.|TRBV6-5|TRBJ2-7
CASRGLATYEQYF
TGTGCCAGCAGAGGGCTAGCGACCTACGAGCAGTACTTC
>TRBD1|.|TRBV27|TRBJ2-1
CASSGTGGFWSSYNEQFF
TGTGCCAGCAGTGGGACAGGGGGTTTCTGGAGCTCCTACAATGAGCAGTTCTTC
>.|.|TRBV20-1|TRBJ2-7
CSASLSIHEQYF
TGCAGTGCTAGTCTCTCTATCCACGAGCAGTACTTC
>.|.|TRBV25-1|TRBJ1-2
CASSFTGYGYTF
TGTGCCAGCAGCTTCACAGGCTATGGCTACACCTTC
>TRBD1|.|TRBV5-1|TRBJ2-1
CASSSLGQANNEQFF
TGCGCCAGCAGCTCCCTGGGACAGGCTAACAATGAGCAGTTCTTC
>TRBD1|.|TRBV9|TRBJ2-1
CASSITGTARNEQFF
TGTGCCAGCAGCATCACCGGGACAGCCCGCAATGAGCAGTTCTTC
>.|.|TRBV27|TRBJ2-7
CASSLYSASSYEQYF
TGTGCCAGCAGTTTATATAGCGCGAGCTCCTACGAGCAGTACTTC
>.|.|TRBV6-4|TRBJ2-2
CASSKGGATGELFF
TGTGCCAGCAGCAAAGGAGGGGCCACCGGGGAGCTGTTTTTT
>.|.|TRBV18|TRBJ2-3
CASSPQGWGTDTQYF
TGTGCCAGCTCACCACAGGGGTGGGGCACAGATACGCAGTATTTT
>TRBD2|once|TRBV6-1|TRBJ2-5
CASSEALHGRGQETQYF
TGTGCCAGCAGTGAAGCGCTTCATGGGAGGGGACAAGAGACCCAGTACTTC
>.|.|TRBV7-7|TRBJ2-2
CASSVQMNTGELFF
TGTGCTAGCAGCGTACAGATGAACACCGGGGAGCTGTTTTTT
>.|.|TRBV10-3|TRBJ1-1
CAISGFRTSNTEAFF
TGTGCCATCAGTGGTTTCAGGACATCGAACACTGAAGCTTTCTTT
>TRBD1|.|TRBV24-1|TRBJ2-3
CATSDVGQGNTDTQYF
TGTGCCACCAGTGACGTCGGACAGGGTAACACAGATACGCAGTATTTT
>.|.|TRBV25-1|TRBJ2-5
CASSSPSGTQYF
TGTGCCAGCAGCTCTCCATCGGGGACCCAGTACTTC
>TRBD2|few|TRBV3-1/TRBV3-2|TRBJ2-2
CASSGRLALNTGELFF
TGTGCCAGCAGCGGCCGACTAGCGCTGAACACCGGGGAGCTGTTTTTT
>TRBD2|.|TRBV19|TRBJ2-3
CASSPSGRNTQYF
TGTGCCAGTAGTCCTAGCGGGAGGAATACGCAGTATTTT
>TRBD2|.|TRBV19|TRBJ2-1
CASTRGGGGNNEQFF
TGTGCCAGTACACGAGGAGGCGGGGGGAACAATGAGCAGTTCTTC
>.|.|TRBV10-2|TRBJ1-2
CASTATGNYGYTF
TGCGCCAGCACTGCGACGGGGAACTATGGCTACACCTTC
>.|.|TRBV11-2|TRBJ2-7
CASSSLPGLRRTDF
TGTGCCAGCAGCTCACTTCCGGGACTTCGCCGGACCGACTTC
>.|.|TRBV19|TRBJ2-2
CATTTRSSGELFF
TGTGCCACCACGACTAGGTCTTCCGGGGAGCTGTTTTTT
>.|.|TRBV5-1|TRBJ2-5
CASSVGGGKTQYF
TGCGCCAGCAGCGTCGGAGGTGGCAAGACCCAGTACTTC
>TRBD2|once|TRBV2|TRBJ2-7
CASSKTGLAGGSYEQYF
TGTGCCAGCAGTAAAACGGGACTAGCGGGAGGGTCCTACGAGCAGTACTTC
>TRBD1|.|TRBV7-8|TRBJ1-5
CASSPRTGVGNQPQHF
TGTGCCAGCAGCCCGCGGACAGGGGTAGGGAATCAGCCCCAGCATTTT
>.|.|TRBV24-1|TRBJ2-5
CATTSGLDQETQYF
TGTGCCACTACCTCCGGGTTAGACCAAGAGACCCAGTACTTC
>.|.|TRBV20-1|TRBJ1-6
CSASMGGTYNSPLHF
TGCAGTGCTAGTATGGGAGGAACCTATAATTCACCCCTCCACTTT